The 30 T cell receptor beta chains presented below share a single source sample, sequenced in a study of patients and donors after allogeneic stem cell transplantation. Via MiXCR, TCRdb re-called the RT-PCR reads, giving one row per CDR3 protein. This table holds approximately 200,000 distinct CDR3 sequences, roughly two fifths found once. Specimen: blood, either unsorted or a sorted T cell fraction (not recorded which). The receptors were sampled from a human donor who was either an allogeneic HSCT recipient or a stem cell or donor lymphocyte infusion donor (not recorded which). It is not recorded whose cells these are; they may come from a transplant donor.

This clonotype was detected a few times. The chain couples TRBV4-3 to TRBJ2-7; tentatively, D is TRBD2 (6 bases). Trimming pared 0 bases from V and 2 bases from J, leaving 14 bases between. CDR1 is LGHNA, CDR2 YSLEER, per germline. CDR3 length: 16 amino acids. The CDR3 sequence is CASSQDSGGTPYEQYF. DNA of the CDR3: TGCGCCAGCAGCCAAGATTCCGGCGGGACCCCCTACGAGCAGTACTTC.

This clonotype was observed a handful of times. The CDR3 nucleotides are TGTGCCAGCAGCTTGGACGGGACAGACCTTAGGGGCGCTGAAGCTTTCTTT. Residues: CASSLDGTDLRGAEAFF. This chain links TRBV5-6 with TRBJ1-1, with TRBD1 matching 7 bases. Germline CDR1 is SGHDT and CDR2 is YYEEEE. CDR3 length equals 17 residues. With 0 bases clipped from V and 6 bases from J, the junction kept 14 bases outside the gene matches.

This clonotype was detected once. This chain uses TRBV9 with TRBJ2-7; TRBD1 matches at 11 bases. V was pared by 4 bases and J by 5 bases, with 11 bases of the junction left unmatched. The CDR3 is made up of 16 amino acids. Germline CDR1 reads SGDLS; CDR2 reads YYNGEE. The CDR3 is CASSLLGTGGLHEQYF. Written as DNA, the CDR3 is TGTGCCAGCAGCCTTTTGGGGACAGGGGGGCTCCACGAGCAGTACTTC. The variable domain in full, with the rest retrieved from reference TRBV9 and TRBJ2-7, is DSGVTQTPKHLITATGQRVTLRCSPRSGDLSVYWYQQSLDQGLQFLIQYYNGEERAKGNILERFSAQQFPDLHSELNLSSLELGDSALYFCASSLLGTGGLHEQYFGPGTRLTVT.

CDR3 region: CASSLSDAFSGITSTDTQYF. The CDR3 nucleotides are TGCGCCAGCAGCTTGTCCGACGCGTTTAGCGGGATCACATCCACAGATACGCAGTATTTT. This rearrangement joins TRBV5-1 to TRBJ2-3; 8 nucleotides align to TRBD2. Germline-derived CDR1 and CDR2 are SGHRS and YFSETQ. V lost 1 base, J lost 2 bases, and 18 bases stayed unmatched. The CDR3 spans 20 residues.

This clonotype was counted at least ten times. The CDR3 bases are TGTGCCAGCAGTCTGGACAGGACTCCGGATAACTATGGCTACACCTTC. It yields the protein CASSLDRTPDNYGYTF. This chain links TRBV12-3 or TRBV12-4 with TRBJ1-2, with 7 positions matching TRBD1. CDR3 size: 16 residues. V was pared by 5 bases and J by 1 base, with 10 bases of the junction left unmatched.

This rearrangement joins TRBV6-4 to TRBJ2-1, with TRBD2 matching 10 bases. Germline CDR1 and CDR2: MRHNA and SNTAGT. CDR3 length: 16 amino acids. V was clipped by 6 bases and J by 7 bases; unmatched bases: 12. The DNA for the CDR3 is TGTGCCAGCAGACCCCCTGAGCGGGAGGGAGCTAATGAGCAGTTCTTC. It encodes CASRPPEREGANEQFF.

This clonotype was counted only a few times. The chain combines TRBV6-6 with TRBJ2-3; TRBD2 is a possible D gene (5 bases). Per germline, CDR1 MNHNY and CDR2 SVGAGI (reference sequence). The CDR3 runs 17 residues. V was cut by 0 bases and J by 2 bases, with 15 bases left in between. This chain's CDR3 is CASSYSNSRGSTDTQYF. Written as DNA, the CDR3 is TGTGCCAGCAGTTACTCGAATAGTCGGGGATCCACAGATACGCAGTATTTT.

This clonotype was seen a handful of times. This rearrangement joins TRBV7-2 to TRBJ1-1, with 8 bases that match TRBD1. V lost 2 bases and J lost 8; bases outside the gene matches: 4. In germline, CDR1 is SGHTA, CDR2 FQGNSA. The CDR3 is 13 residues long. CDR3 residues: CASSLTGGNEAFF. CDR3 nucleotides: TGTGCCAGCAGCTTAACAGGGGGGAACGAAGCTTTCTTT.

The chain is built from TRBV27 and TRBJ2-3; 9 bases align to TRBD2. Germline V lookup: CDR1 MNHEY, CDR2 SMNVEV (reference sequence). J gave up 0 bases and V 1 base, and 5 bases lay outside the gene matches. This CDR3 has 17 amino acids. CDR3 nucleotides: TGTGCCAGCAGTTTATGGGCTAGCGGGACGAGCACAGATACGCAGTATTTT. This sequence encodes CASSLWASGTSTDTQYF.

The chain combines TRBV20-1 with TRBJ1-5; 8 bases align to TRBD1. After removal of 0 bases from V and 7 bases from J, the junction contained 5 bases not matched to a gene. The CDR3 has 14 residues. Germline V lookup: CDR1 DFQATT, CDR2 SNEGSKA (reference sequence). The CDR3 spells CSARDLDRVQPQHF. Here the CDR3 DNA reads TGCAGTGCTAGAGATCTGGACAGGGTACAGCCCCAGCATTTT.

At least ten counts were recorded for this clonotype. This rearrangement joins TRBV7-2 to TRBJ1-3, with D possibly TRBD1 on 5 matching bases. Trimming removed 2 bases at V and 0 bases at J, with 20 bases between. The CDR3 length is 19 residues. Germline CDR1 reads SGHTA; CDR2 reads FQGNSA. CDR3 bases: TGTGCCAGCAGCTTAATAAGAAGGGACCAAGTTCTCTCTGGAAACACCATATATTTT. It codes for CASSLIRRDQVLSGNTIYF.

This clonotype was counted between two and nine times. The chain has TRBV12-3 or TRBV12-4 and TRBJ2-7; D not certain. V dropped 3 bases and J dropped 3 bases, with 12 bases sitting between them. This CDR3 has 14 residues. The CDR3 protein is CASSFGVDGYEQYF. DNA of the CDR3: TGTGCCAGCAGTTTCGGTGTGGATGGCTACGAGCAGTACTTC.

This chain uses TRBV28 with TRBJ1-5, with a weak D call TRBD1 (6 bases). CDR1 MDHEN and CDR2 SYDVKM come from the germline V gene. V was cut by 2 bases and J by 5 bases, with 13 bases left in between. CDR3 length: 15 residues. The CDR3 coding sequence is TGTGCCAGCAGTTTAGGAGGGGGGCTCCATCAGCCCCAGCATTTT. It codes for CASSLGGGLHQPQHF.

This clonotype was found a few times. This chain connects TRBV5-1 to TRBJ2-3, with 9 bases identical to TRBD2. Germline V gene lookup returns CDR1 SGHRS and CDR2 YFSETQ. The V and J ends lost 6 bases and 4 bases, in that order; junction bases with no gene match: 9. The CDR3 has 15 amino acids. The CDR3 DNA reads as TGCGCCAGCAACCTGGGACTAGCCGTACCAGATACGCAGTATTTT. Amino acids: CASNLGLAVPDTQYF.

This sequence joins TRBV11-1 and TRBJ1-6, with D unclear. Trimming took 1 base from V and 0 from J, leaving 7 bases between them. The V gene's germline CDR1 is SGHAT and CDR2 FQDESV (reference sequence). This CDR3 is 16 amino acids long. CDR3 DNA sequence: TGTGCCAGCAGCTTAGACATCAGCTCCTATAATTCACCCCTCCACTTT. Translation gives CASSLDISSYNSPLHF.

The chain uses TRBV4-3 and TRBJ1-1; 10 positions match TRBD1. The CDR3 spans 18 residues. Germline V CDR1 and CDR2: LGHNA, YSLEER. V was pared by 1 base and J by 0 bases, with 8 bases of the junction left unmatched. In DNA, the CDR3 is TGCGCCAGCAGCCAAGGACAGGGGGCGTTCAGGATGAACACTGAAGCTTTCTTT. Its translation: CASSQGQGAFRMNTEAFF.

V gene TRBV29-1 combines with J gene TRBJ2-2; 7 bases are shared with TRBD1. V trimming: 6 bases; J trimming: 2 bases; junction bases outside the gene matches: 9. CDR1 and CDR2 from the germline V gene are SQVTM and ANQGSEA. This CDR3 region has 15 residues. This chain's CDR3 is CSVQTGEFNTGELFF. CDR3 DNA sequence: TGCAGCGTGCAAACAGGGGAGTTTAACACCGGGGAGCTGTTTTTT.

The chain uses TRBV10-3 and TRBJ1-1, with 7 bases aligning to TRBD1. This CDR3 has 14 amino acids. CDR1 is ENHRY and CDR2 is SYGVKD in the germline V gene. The junction had 10 bases not matched to a gene; V was cut back by 6 bases and J by 6 bases. For the CDR3, the DNA is TGTGCCATCAGAAAACAGGGGCGGGCGCCTGAAGCTTTCTTT. As protein: CAIRKQGRAPEAFF.

The rearrangement joins TRBV27 to TRBJ1-3; weak D call: TRBD1 (5 bases). The CDR3 loop spans 16 amino acids. Germline V gene lookup returns CDR1 MNHEY and CDR2 SMNVEV (reference sequence). V was shortened by 0 bases and J by 0 bases, with 9 bases between the two germline ends. Here the CDR3 reads CASSLSWTFSGNTIYF. For the CDR3, the DNA is TGTGCCAGCAGTTTATCGTGGACATTCTCTGGAAACACCATATATTTT.

There are a few counts of this clonotype. The chain is built from TRBV15 and TRBJ2-1; no reliable D call. V was cut by 2 bases and J by 8 bases, with 10 bases left in between. Germline V gives CDR1 LNHNV, CDR2 YYDKDF (reference sequence). The CDR3 is made up of 13 amino acids. The CDR3 DNA sequence: TGTGCCACCAGCAGAAGGGTAATCTATGAGCAGTTCTTC. Translating gives CATSRRVIYEQFF.

This clonotype was observed many times. The chain couples TRBV7-9 to TRBJ1-2; 9 nucleotides align to TRBD1. V lost 5 bases, J lost 4 bases, and 5 bases stayed unmatched. This CDR3 spans 14 amino acids. Per germline, CDR1 SEHNR and CDR2 FQNEAQ (reference sequence). CDR3 amino acids: CASSAGQGSYGYTF. In DNA, the CDR3 is TGTGCCAGCAGCGCGGGACAGGGAAGCTATGGCTACACCTTC.

The CDR3 DNA reads as TGTGCCACCAGTGCACGTAGCACAGATACGCAGTATTTT. As protein: CATSARSTDTQYF. The gene calls are TRBV24-1 and TRBJ2-3, with no clear D. The length of the CDR3 is 13 residues. The V end was cut by 5 bases, the J end by 0 bases, with 5 bases between. Per the germline V gene, CDR1 is KGHDR and CDR2 is SFDVKD.

The V call is TRBV29-1, the J call TRBJ2-7; 8 nucleotides match TRBD1. Trimming at V came to 6 bases and at J to 3 bases, leaving 4 bases not matched to a gene. Germline CDR1 reads SQVTM; CDR2 reads ANQGSEA. The CDR3 covers 12 residues. CDR3 nucleotides: TGCAGCGTAAGGGACAGGCTCTACGAGCAGTACTTC. Translating gives CSVRDRLYEQYF.

The chain links TRBV7-2 to TRBJ2-1; D is ambiguous. Germline CDR1 and CDR2: SGHTA and FQGNSA. Trimming took 5 bases from V and 4 from J, leaving 12 bases between them. This CDR3 is built from 14 residues. CDR3 loop: CASSPQVVYNEQFF. CDR3 coding DNA: TGTGCCAGCAGCCCCCAGGTGGTATACAATGAGCAGTTCTTC.

The genes are TRBV5-6 and TRBJ2-7; 7 bases match TRBD2. V gave up 3 bases and J gave up 3 bases; unmatched junction bases: 18. The CDR3 length is 18 residues. Germline-derived CDR1 and CDR2 are SGHDT and YYEEEE. CDR3 loop: CASSSFRGMGGEYYEQYF. In DNA, the CDR3 is TGTGCCAGCAGCTCCTTCCGGGGCATGGGAGGGGAATACTACGAGCAGTACTTC.

In its sample, this clonotype was seen a few times. The chain links TRBV4-3 to TRBJ1-5; no definite D call. V lost 1 base to trimming and J lost 7 bases, with 8 bases between them. The length of the CDR3 is 13 residues. In germline, CDR1 is LGHNA, CDR2 YSLEER. The CDR3 reads CASSQGSEQPQHF. The CDR3 DNA reads as TGCGCCAGCAGCCAAGGTAGCGAGCAGCCCCAGCATTTT.

About this clonotype itself: Relative to the germline gene, one junction end is altered; a read error may explain this. CDR3 DNA: TGTGCTAGCAGCTTAGTTCGGCTAGCGGGCTCGCTCCTCTACAATGAGCAGTTCTTC. Translating gives CASSLVRLAGSLLYNEQFF. The chain has TRBV7-7 and TRBJ2-1, with TRBD2 matching over 8 bases. The germline V gene has CDR1 SSHAT and CDR2 FNYEAQ (reference sequence). The CDR3 has 19 residues.

The chain combines TRBV5-1 with TRBJ2-2, with 10 bases fitting TRBD1. With 3 bases clipped from V and 2 bases from J, the junction kept 10 bases outside the gene matches. CDR1 is SGHRS and CDR2 is YFSETQ in the germline V gene. CDR3 size: 18 residues. The CDR3 coding sequence is TGCGCCAGCAGCTCCCGACAGGGGGCTACGGCTAACACCGGGGAGCTGTTTTTT. Encoded protein: CASSSRQGATANTGELFF.

The CDR3 loop is CASSLFEGNYGYTF. CDR3 coding DNA: TGTGCCAGCAGCTTATTTGAAGGGAACTATGGCTACACCTTC. The chain is built from TRBV13 and TRBJ1-2; D is ambiguous. Germline V lookup: CDR1 PRHDT, CDR2 FYEKMQ (reference sequence). The CDR3 has 14 residues. V lost 2 bases and J lost 2, with 9 bases in between.

This clonotype was recorded once. This chain's CDR3 is CASRLAGELFF. In DNA form, the CDR3 reads TGCGCCAGCAGGCTTGCCGGGGAGCTGTTTTTT. The J gene is TRBJ2-2, the V gene TRBV10-2; D ambiguous. The CDR3 is made up of 11 amino acids. Germline lookup yields CDR1 WSHSY and CDR2 SAAADI. V lost 6 bases and J 6 bases, leaving 5 bases between the germline ends.